This T cell receptor (beta chain) was recorded in a study of blood T cell repertoires in COVID-19. In the original workflow: Amplification of reference gene primers provided the estimated nucleated cell counts. Only in-frame clones appear in the TCRdb table, and some are missing; sequencing was by immunoSEQ multiplex PCR. V, J and clone size derive from that table, while D and trimming were established from the DNA sequence. The table has approximately 140,000 clones, about nine tenths seen once. The V gene end was trimmed by 5 bases and the J gene end by 4 bases; junction bases not matched to a gene: 10. The CDR3 sequence is 16 residues long. In germline, CDR1 is LNHDA, CDR2 SQIVND (reference sequence).

The V gene is TRBV19, the J gene TRBJ2-3; 9 bases map to TRBD2. Sequencing used peripheral blood. This TCR came from a woman aged 55 to 70 with active or convalescent COVID-19. The CDR3 loop is CASSASSGERADTQYF. DNA for the CDR3: TGTGCCAGTAGTGCATCTAGCGGGGAGAGGGCAGATACGCAGTATTTT.